These T cell receptor beta chains were read from a single sample in a study of T cells after posttransplantation cyclophosphamide. The data were produced by immunoSEQ multiplex PCR, yet TCRdb's version contains in-frame clones alone and is incomplete. Reported are tens of thousands of clones, none seen only once; the ten largest carry less than 2.5%. The sample comprised PBMCs. The source of these receptors is a man aged 35-49 years in good health, CMV-negative, and a related stem cell transplant donor. Both conserved end residues are trimmed from each CDR3. Expanded clones are given a class, and other clones once, few, many or no size at all.

v_gene	abundance	len	CDR3aa
TRBV11-3	NA	14	ASSLGESGYRETQY
TRBV11-2	many	15	ASSLELGGVGTGELF
TRBV5-6	many	13	ASSDGLASYNEQF
TRBV19	many	11	ASSIEYTGELF
TRBV6-6	many	12	ASSSTGVSYEQY
TRBV5-1	many	13	ASSRQQSSYNEQF
TRBV7-8	many	14	ASSLGQLYSNQPQH
TRBV5-6	many	11	AASQGFQETQY
TRBV6-5	many	11	ASSFASGGELF
TRBV6-5	many	13	ASSLKAGSWETQY
TRBV29-1	many	10	SVEPQYTEAF
TRBV2	NA	11	ASRGGGGETQY
TRBV30	many	11	ACWQGTNYGYT
TRBV5-5	many	13	ASSSRGTMYNEQF
TRBV9	many	13	ASSPGPNVAETQY
TRBV21-1	NA	12	ASTGWTDYYGYT
TRBV18	many	12	ASSPSLANYGYT
TRBV7-6	NA	13	ASSPPGGFYNEQF
TRBV5-1	NA	13	ASSPEAARGETQY
TRBV25-1	few	16	ASSEWDHGTGEFGELF
TRBV11-3	many	13	ASSFQGQGATEAF
TRBV9	many	13	ASSVATSGHNEQF
TRBV5-1	many	14	ASSLGTVGQQETQY
TRBV5-6	many	10	ASSLDLTEAF
TRBV12-5	NA	17	ASGSTPDGQGYSTDTQY
TRBV7-2	NA	13	ASSSTGWAYNEQF
TRBV5-8	many	13	ASSFGDITNEKLF
TRBV29-1	NA	8	SVDKETQY
TRBV18	many	10	ASSLAVGEQY
TRBV19	many	12	ASLNRGLNTEAF
TRBV7-8	many	17	ASTPTRWGGGRRDTEAF
TRBV9	many	12	ASSTRGRQETQY